This T cell receptor beta chain is drawn from a study of HIV-infected children after antiretroviral therapy interruption. Study-wide background: Interruption group median age about 9.5 years; continuous group 7 to 8 years. Samples from the continuous-treatment group were taken at weeks 0, 48 and 150.

Unique molecular identifiers were included in an RNA-based 3' RACE TCR library. TCRdb re-called the 3' RACE reads with MiXCR, one entry per CDR3 protein. This table has tens of thousands of distinct CDR3 sequences, approximately 7% appearing once. The germline V and J ends were trimmed by 1 base and 0 bases, with 10 bases remaining between them. The CDR3 totals 15 residues. Treatment indicated: PENTA 11 planned treatment interruption arm or continuous ART arm. At least 24 weeks of at least three-drug ART, in children 2 to 15 years. This clonotype was seen many times. The chain has TRBV12-3 or TRBV12-4 and TRBJ2-7; either TRBD1 or TRBD2 may supply D (6 bases each). The material was CD45RA+ CD4+ T cells from PBMCs, pooled from several time points, obtained from a donor given antiretroviral therapy, either interrupted or continuous. Subset given: naive CD4+ CD45RA+ CD45RO- T cells. The clonotype originates from a pool of human donors with HIV. CDR3 in DNA: TGTGCCAGCAGTTTAGTCGAGGGGGGCTCCTACGAGCAGTACTTC. Encoded protein: CASSLVEGGSYEQYF.